These 12 T cell receptor beta chains share one sample of origin, sequenced in a study of blood T cell repertoires in COVID-19. Produced via immunoSEQ multiplex PCR; TCRdb's table is partial and in-frame only. The data contain 200,000 to 250,000 clones, approximately 81% of them seen just once; the ten biggest clones take up around 9.3%. Sequencing used peripheral blood. These receptors were obtained from a woman older than 75 with acute or convalescent COVID-19.

The chain carries TRBV5-1 and TRBJ1-1; possible D gene TRBD1, 6 bases. Trimming took 4 bases from V and 0 from J, leaving 16 bases between them. The CDR3 loop spans 16 amino acids. Germline V lookup: CDR1 SGHRS, CDR2 YFSETQ. This chain's CDR3 is CASSATGHHMNTEAFF. In nucleotides, the CDR3 is TGCGCCAGCAGCGCCACAGGGCACCACATGAACACTGAAGCTTTCTTT.

This clone was seen once. J is TRBJ1-5 and V is TRBV6-2 or TRBV6-3, with D tentatively TRBD1 (5 bases). This CDR3 contains 14 residues. V was shortened by 5 bases and J by 2 bases, with 10 bases between the two germline ends. The germline gives CDR1 MNHEY, CDR2 SVGEGT. As DNA, the CDR3 is TGTGCCAGCAGTGGGGGGGTAGGCAATCAGCCCCAGCATTTT. Translation: CASSGGVGNQPQHF.

The CDR3 sequence: CASSLARFGGGEGEQFF. The DNA of the CDR3 is TGTGCCAGCAGCTTGGCCAGGTTTGGCGGGGGGGAGGGTGAGCAGTTCTTC. The J gene is TRBJ2-1, the V gene TRBV5-4; 9 bases are shared with TRBD2. V was pared by 0 bases and J by 9 bases, with 13 bases of the junction left unmatched. CDR3 length: 17 residues. The V gene's germline CDR1 is SGHNT and CDR2 YYREEE (reference sequence). Drawing the rest from reference TRBV5-4 and TRBJ2-1, the complete variable domain is ETGVTQSPTHLIKTRGQQVTLRCSSQSGHNTVSWYQQALGQGPQFIFQYYREEENGRGNFPPRFSGLQFPNYSSELNVNALELDDSALYLCASSLARFGGGEGEQFFGPGTRLTVL.

This sequence joins TRBV5-4 and TRBJ2-7; D remains ambiguous. CDR1 is SGHNT and CDR2 is YYREEE in the germline V gene (reference sequence). V gave up 6 bases and J gave up 6 bases, with 10 bases separating them. This CDR3 has 11 amino acids. This chain's CDR3 is CASTFLGEQYF. CDR3 bases: TGTGCCAGCACCTTTCTCGGCGAGCAGTACTTC.

This clone was counted a single time. The chain joins TRBV30 to TRBJ1-4, with TRBD1 matching over 7 bases. The CDR3 totals 13 residues. Germline V lookup: CDR1 GTSNPN, CDR2 SVGIG (reference sequence). The trim removed 3 bases at V and 13 bases at J, leaving 11 bases unmatched. As DNA, the CDR3 is TGTGCCTGGAGCGACGACAGGGACATAGCACTGTTTTTT. The encoded protein is CAWSDDRDIALFF.

The chain couples TRBV6-5 to TRBJ2-1, with D uncertain. Per the germline V gene, CDR1 is MNHEY and CDR2 is SVGAGI. V gave up 7 bases and J gave up 9 bases, with 16 bases separating them. The length of the CDR3 is 13 residues. In nucleotides, the CDR3 is TGTGCCAGCACTCCCACGGCGGCGACTGAGCAGTTCTTC. This gives the protein CASTPTAATEQFF.

The chain uses TRBV5-4 and TRBJ1-1; 8 bases map to TRBD1. Germline V gives CDR1 SGHNT, CDR2 YYREEE (reference sequence). The CDR3 is 16 amino acids. V lost 3 bases to trimming and J lost 3 bases; unmatched junction nucleotides: 10. CDR3 in amino acids: CASSSLDRGSDTEAFF. The CDR3 bases are TGTGCCAGCAGCTCCCTAGACAGGGGATCGGACACTGAAGCTTTCTTT.

A single count supports this clone. This chain joins TRBV30 and TRBJ1-1; maybe TRBD1 (5 bases). V was pared by 0 bases and J by 10 bases, with 12 bases between. CDR3 length equals 12 residues. Per the germline V gene, CDR1 is GTSNPN and CDR2 is SVGIG (reference sequence). CDR3 sequence: CAWSVYSRAAFF. In DNA, the CDR3 is TGTGCCTGGAGTGTATATTCCAGGGCAGCTTTCTTT.

As DNA, the CDR3 is TGTGCCAGCAGCAAACTCCCTTGGTACGAGCAGTACTTC. Residues: CASSKLPWYEQYF. The V gene is TRBV7-2, the J gene TRBJ2-7; D is uncertain. The V and J ends lost 5 bases and 4 bases respectively, with 12 bases between them. This CDR3 contains 13 residues. Germline CDR1 is SGHTA and CDR2 is FQGNSA.

This clone came up once. V is TRBV7-9 and J is TRBJ2-2; 9 bases agree with TRBD2. Germline V gives CDR1 SEHNR, CDR2 FQNEAQ (reference sequence). This CDR3 comprises 17 residues. Unmatched junction bases numbered 9, after V lost 3 bases and J lost 4 bases. CDR3 nucleotide sequence: TGTGCCAGCAGCTTCCCGAGCGGGAGGCACACCACCGGGGAGCTGTTTTTT. This translates into CASSFPSGRHTTGELFF. Based on the CDR3 plus reference TRBV7-9 and TRBJ2-2, the full variable domain is DTGVSQNPRHKITKRGQNVTFRCDPISEHNRLYWYRQTLGQGPEFLTYFQNEAQLEKSRLLSDRFSAERPKGSFSTLEIQRTEQGDSAMYLCASSFPSGRHTTGELFFGEGSRLTVL.

The rearrangement links TRBV5-4 to TRBJ1-1; TRBD1 is a possible D gene (5 bases). Trimming pared 3 bases from V and 4 bases from J, leaving 13 bases between. Per germline, CDR1 SGHNT and CDR2 YYREEE (reference sequence). The CDR3 runs to 14 residues. In DNA form, the CDR3 reads TGTGCCAGCAGCTGGGGGACCGGGGGCACTGAAGCTTTCTTT. It translates to CASSWGTGGTEAFF.

This clone was counted only a few times. The chain has TRBV18 and TRBJ1-2, with unresolved D. This CDR3 comprises 11 residues. V was cut by 2 bases and J by 6 bases, with 4 bases left in between. From germline, CDR1 is KGHSH and CDR2 LQKENI. The CDR3 loop is CASSPEDGYTF. The CDR3 DNA is TGTGCCAGCTCACCAGAGGATGGCTACACCTTC.